This T cell receptor (beta chain) derives from a study of T cell repertoires in cytomegalovirus infection (dated by TCRdb to the late 2010s). With regard to the full study: Peptide stimulations targeted recently identified HLA-C-restricted CMV epitopes, whose presentation resists viral immunomodulation, together with well-studied HLA-B-restricted epitopes. Donor HLA type was relevant to the analysis, as public TCR beta signatures indicated carriage of CMV infection together with the matching HLA type.

In the case of this clonotype: Which antigen it targets is not known. Base qualities are not provided; no much larger clone lies one nucleotide away.

The run used an Illumina HiSeq 1500. TCRdb handled the public reads itself, with Q25 trimming in fastp and clone calling in MiXCR, and kept productive beta chains. CDR3 protein sequences are deduplicated, and each keeps its most common genes and DNA. Within this sample are about 130,000 distinct CDR3 sequences, with 32% of them counted one time only. Together, the top ten hold roughly three fifths of the sample. In the paper's terms, the treatment or condition label means: in vitro stimulation with specific CMV peptide epitopes to enrich CMV-specific T cells. CDR3 length: 12 amino acids, cysteine to phenylalanine. Solely the CDR3 DNA is kept, with 36 bases framed from the first base. CDR1 and CDR2 are drawn from the germline V gene: MNHNS, SASEGT. V is cut by 7 bases and J by 7 bases, and the space between the germline ends is 13 bases. Points the paper makes about the study in general: Cumulative frequency of public TCR beta family members discriminated carriers of CMV infection plus the relevant HLA type in this cohort and an independent 352-donor cohort. The ex vivo response was dominated by HLA-C-restricted CMV-specific TCR beta clonotypes, which also provided the single most frequent clonotype in two of eight donors.

The sample in question was CD8+ T cells from cultured PBMCs, obtained from culture after CMV antigen stimulation. The receptor was isolated from a human donor in good health (CMV status not recorded). Some clones in this sample may be carry-over from other donors' samples. The V and J segments used are TRBV6-1 and TRBJ1-2, and TRBD1 may be the D gene, going by 6 matching bases. CDR3 reads: CASKGTGPGYTF. The nucleotides read TGTGCCAGCAAGGGCACAGGGCCTGGCTACACCTTC.